This T cell receptor beta chain appears in the sequencing data of a study of cytomegalovirus exposure and HLA in healthy donors. This clone was picked up a small number of times. The antigen is unknown. The study ran its PCR with 60 Vbeta and 13 Jbeta primers. Some clones are missing from TCRdb's copy, which holds only in-frame ones; the method was immunoSEQ multiplex PCR. The sample holds about 94,000 clones; approximately 7.7% are singletons and the top ten take about 2.3%. General study results and limits: Later, TCR association rates were found to vary by HLA locus, highest for DRB1 and lowest for HLA-C.

The CDR3 loop spans 19 amino acids. Trimming at V came to 0 bases and at J to 9 bases, leaving 14 bases not matched to a gene. Germline CDR1 is MGHRA and CDR2 is YSYEKL. Sequencing used PBMCs. V gene TRBV4-1 combines with J gene TRBJ2-1; TRBD2 aligns across 13 bases. This receptor was obtained from a man between 45 and 60 years old in good health and CMV-seronegative. The CDR3 DNA follows: TGCGCCAGCAGCCAAGATCTACTAGCGGGAGGGTGGGGGATGGGTGAGCAGTTCTTC. Protein sequence: CASSQDLLAGGWGMGEQFF.